This TCR beta chain was found in a study of shared clonotypes between healthy human individuals. Some clones are missing from TCRdb's copy, which holds only in-frame ones; the method was immunoSEQ multiplex PCR. The sample holds about 2.4 million clones, more than 80% seen once. The CDR3 totals 14 residues. CDR1 and CDR2 from the germline V gene are MNHEY and SMNVEV (reference sequence). The V gene lost 5 bases and the J gene lost 7 bases, with 12 bases spanning the gap. CD4+ cells underwent separation, giving CD45RA+ naive and CD45RA-negative memory subsets. This clone was detected only once. The sequence was obtained from a man aged 18 to 35 in good health. The sequenced material came from naive CD4+ T cells sorted from blood. As to subset: CD45RA+ positively selected. This chain joins TRBV27 and TRBJ1-6; D may be TRBD1 (5 bases). The DNA of the CDR3 is TGTGCCAGCAGTCCCGGGGCGTTCAATTCACCCCTCCACTTT. Translating gives CASSPGAFNSPLHF.